These 2 T cell receptor beta chains came from one sample sequenced in a study of beta chain features in type 1 diabetes. Study-level results: All four CD4+ subsets of Type 1 diabetes patients contained TCRB CDR3s that were moderately but significantly shorter.

For these TCRs, the target antigens are not known. Expressed TCRB transcripts were sequenced, since all the RNA that had been isolated was reverse transcribed. Profiling relied on immunoSEQ multiplex PCR, and the TCRdb table lists in-frame clones only, not all of them. The table includes about 650,000 clones, 9.5% to 15% detected once. The source material was naive CD4+ T cells from blood. These receptors all come from a man aged 25 to 45 with type 1 diabetes.

The chain employs TRBV9 and TRBJ1-6; D ambiguous. The CDR3 contains 14 residues. Germline V CDR1 and CDR2: SGDLS, YYNGEE. Trimming stripped 2 bases from V and 8 bases from J, with 11 bases between. Here the CDR3 reads CASSVRVADSPLHF. CDR3 coding DNA: TGTGCCAGCAGCGTGAGGGTTGCGGATTCACCCCTCCACTTT. Full variable domain (missing parts from reference TRBV9 and TRBJ1-6): DSGVTQTPKHLITATGQRVTLRCSPRSGDLSVYWYQQSLDQGLQFLIQYYNGEERAKGNILERFSAQQFPDLHSELNLSSLELGDSALYFCASSVRVADSPLHFGNGTRLTVT.

The chain couples TRBV7-2 to TRBJ1-2; D unclear. V lost 1 base and J lost 4, with 4 bases in between. The CDR3 covers 12 residues. CDR1 and CDR2 (germline): SGHTA, FQGNSA. This chain's CDR3 is CASSLGAYGYTF. CDR3 bases: TGTGCCAGCAGCTTAGGGGCCTATGGCTACACCTTC. Full variable domain (missing parts from reference TRBV7-2 and TRBJ1-2): GAGVSQSPSNKVTEKGKDVELRCDPISGHTALYWYRQSLGQGLEFLIYFQGNSAPDKSGLPSDRFSAERTGGSVSTLTIQRTQQEDSAVYLCASSLGAYGYTFGSGTRLTVV.